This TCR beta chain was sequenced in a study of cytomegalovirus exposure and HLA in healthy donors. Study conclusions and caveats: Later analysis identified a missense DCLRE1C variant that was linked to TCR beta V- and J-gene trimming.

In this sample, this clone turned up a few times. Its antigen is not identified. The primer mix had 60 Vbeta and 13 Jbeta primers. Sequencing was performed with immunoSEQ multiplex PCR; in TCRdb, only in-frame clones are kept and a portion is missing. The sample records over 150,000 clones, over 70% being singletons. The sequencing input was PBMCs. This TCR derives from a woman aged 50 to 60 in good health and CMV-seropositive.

For the CDR3, the DNA is TGTGCCTGGAGATCGACAGGTGGCACCGGGGAGCTGTTTTTT. Its translation: CAWRSTGGTGELFF. This sequence joins TRBV30 and TRBJ2-2, with D perhaps TRBD1 (6 bases). The CDR3 is 14 residues long. Looked up from germline, CDR1 is GTSNPN and CDR2 is SVGIG (reference sequence). V was trimmed by 3 bases and J by 4 bases, leaving 12 bases between them.